This is a list of T cell receptor beta chains from one sample in a study of blood T cells in healthy people across ages. A single record per CDR3 protein comes from TCRdb applying MiXCR to the 5' RACE reads. The sample lists almost 800,000 distinct CDR3 sequences; 58% were seen once. The sequencing input was blood. The receptor source for this set is a man younger than 40 in good health. CDR3s leave out the opening cysteine and the closing phenylalanine or tryptophan.

17,TRBV6-1,ASSVPLAGEGDLPDTQY
14,TRBV6-5,ASSFQGAVLTGELF
12,TRBV9,AGWDKGENYGYT
9,TRBV20-1,SASLVHEQY
11,TRBV4-3,ASSQDTRETQY
13,TRBV21-1,ASSSAGSGNQPQH
12,TRBV7-9,ASSLALERGGYT
11,TRBV6-1,ASRDRVLWGYT
13,TRBV7-3,ASSSAAGYQETQY
9,TRBV6-6,ASSSGNEQY
12,TRBV3-1,ASSQAASNYEQY
13,TRBV7-2,ASSSWTGGDHEQY
16,TRBV11-2,ASSLWVRRDRGDYGYT
10,TRBV2,ASRLGAEKLF
13,TRBV20-1,SAWDRGLGANVLT
10,TRBV6-2/TRBV6-3,ASSLGRGPQH
12,TRBV20-1,SARDTAQGAWQF
11,TRBV29-1,SVGLADTGELF
11,TRBV7-2,ASSLEEGYEQY
11,TRBV20-1,SARGRGDNEQF
14,TRBV7-8,ASSLGLAGAAYEQY
13,TRBV7-9,ASSPIPGKTYEQY
13,TRBV28,ASSLWMLAGYEQY
11,TRBV2,ASSGDGQETQY
12,TRBV20-1,SARMRQAINEQY
13,TRBV20-1,SAIPGTSSYNEQF